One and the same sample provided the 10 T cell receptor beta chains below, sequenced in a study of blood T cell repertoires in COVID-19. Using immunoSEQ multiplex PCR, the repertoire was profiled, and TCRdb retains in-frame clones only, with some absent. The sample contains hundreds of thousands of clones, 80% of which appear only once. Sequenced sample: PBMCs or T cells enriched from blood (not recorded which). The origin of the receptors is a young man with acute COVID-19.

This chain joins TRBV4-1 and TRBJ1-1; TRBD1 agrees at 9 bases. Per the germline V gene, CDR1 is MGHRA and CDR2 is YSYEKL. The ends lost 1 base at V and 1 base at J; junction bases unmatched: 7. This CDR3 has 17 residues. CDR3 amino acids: CASSQASGTGPNTEAFF. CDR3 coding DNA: TGCGCCAGCAGCCAAGCCTCCGGGACAGGGCCGAACACTGAAGCTTTCTTT.

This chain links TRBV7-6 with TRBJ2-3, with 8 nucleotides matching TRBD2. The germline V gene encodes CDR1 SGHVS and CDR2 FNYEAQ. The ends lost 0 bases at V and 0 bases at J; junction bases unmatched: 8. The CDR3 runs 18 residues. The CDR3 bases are TGTGCCAGCAGCTTAGCTCGGGGGGGGCTCTCTAGCACAGATACGCAGTATTTT. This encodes CASSLARGGLSSTDTQYF.

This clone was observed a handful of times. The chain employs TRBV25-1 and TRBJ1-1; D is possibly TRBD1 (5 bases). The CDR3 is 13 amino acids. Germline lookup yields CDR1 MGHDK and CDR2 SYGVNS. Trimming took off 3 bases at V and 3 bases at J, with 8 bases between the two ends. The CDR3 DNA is TGTGCCAGCAGTGAGCGCAGGGACACTGAAGCTTTCTTT. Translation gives CASSERRDTEAFF.

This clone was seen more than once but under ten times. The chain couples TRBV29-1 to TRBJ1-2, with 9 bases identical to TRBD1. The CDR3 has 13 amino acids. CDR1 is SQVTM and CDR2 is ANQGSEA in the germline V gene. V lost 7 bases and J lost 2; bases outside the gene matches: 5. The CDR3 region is CSEKGQGNYGYTF. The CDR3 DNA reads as TGCAGCGAAAAGGGACAGGGAAACTATGGCTACACCTTC.

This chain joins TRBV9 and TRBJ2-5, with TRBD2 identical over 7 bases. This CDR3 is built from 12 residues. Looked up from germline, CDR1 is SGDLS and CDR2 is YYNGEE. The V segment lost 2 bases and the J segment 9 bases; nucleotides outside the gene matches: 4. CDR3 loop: CASSVGGGPQYF. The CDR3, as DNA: TGTGCCAGCAGCGTTGGGGGAGGGCCCCAGTACTTC.

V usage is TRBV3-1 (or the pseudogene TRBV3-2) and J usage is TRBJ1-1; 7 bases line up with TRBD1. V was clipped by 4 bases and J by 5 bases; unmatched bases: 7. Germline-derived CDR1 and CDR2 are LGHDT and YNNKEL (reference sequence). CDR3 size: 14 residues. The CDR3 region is CASSPPGQITEAFF. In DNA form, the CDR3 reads TGTGCCAGCAGCCCCCCGGGACAGATAACTGAAGCTTTCTTT.

For the CDR3, the DNA is TGTGCCAGCTCACCATCGGGGGGAGGCCAGCCCCAGCATTTT. Protein product: CASSPSGGGQPQHF. The J gene is TRBJ1-5, the V gene TRBV18; TRBD1 is a possible D gene (5 bases). The CDR3 has 14 residues. Looked up from germline, CDR1 is KGHSH and CDR2 is LQKENI. V lost 2 bases and J 7 bases, leaving 12 bases between the germline ends.

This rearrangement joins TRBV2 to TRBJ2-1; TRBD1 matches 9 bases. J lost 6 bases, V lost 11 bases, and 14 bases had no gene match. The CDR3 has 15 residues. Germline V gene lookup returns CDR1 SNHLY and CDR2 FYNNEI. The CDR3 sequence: CAGSALGTGPNEQFF. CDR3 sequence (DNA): TGTGCCGGTAGCGCCCTCGGGACAGGGCCCAATGAGCAGTTCTTC.

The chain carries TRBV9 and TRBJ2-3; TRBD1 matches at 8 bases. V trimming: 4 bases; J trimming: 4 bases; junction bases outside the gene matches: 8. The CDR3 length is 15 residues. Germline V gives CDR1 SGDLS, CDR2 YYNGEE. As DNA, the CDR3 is TGTGCCAGCAGCCAGACAGGGGTCGGTCCAGATACGCAGTATTTT. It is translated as CASSQTGVGPDTQYF.

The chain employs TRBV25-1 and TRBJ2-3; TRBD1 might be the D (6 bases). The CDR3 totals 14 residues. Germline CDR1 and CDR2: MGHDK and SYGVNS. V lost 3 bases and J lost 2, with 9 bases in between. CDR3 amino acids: CASSDRGTTDTQYF. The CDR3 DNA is TGTGCCAGCAGTGATAGGGGGACCACAGATACGCAGTATTTT.